This is a list of T cell receptor beta chains from one sample in a study of blood T cell dynamics during melanoma immunotherapy. Measured with immunoSEQ multiplex PCR; TCRdb has only the in-frame clones, and not every one. The repertoire holds roughly 14,000 clones, 87% seen once, with around 8% in the top ten. The sequencing used blood, collected from a patient treated with checkpoint blockade. These receptor sequences come from a human donor with melanoma. Each CDR3 is given with its conserved first and last residue. A D gene is named only where the DNA matches it firmly. The size field is filled for only some rows; it gives once, few, many or a size class.

CDR3: CASTQRFYSNQPQHF
DNA: TGTGCCAGTACCCAGCGTTTCTATAGCAATCAGCCCCAGCATTTT
V: TRBV19
size: .
D: .
J: TRBJ1-5

CDR3: CASSLTPSTTDTQYF
DNA: TGTGCCAGCAGCTTAACACCCTCGACCACAGATACGCAGTATTTT
V: TRBV7-3
size: once
D: .
J: TRBJ2-3

CDR3: CAIKGQGADEQYF
DNA: TGTGCCATCAAGGGACAGGGGGCTGACGAGCAGTACTTC
V: TRBV10-3
size: .
D: TRBD1
J: TRBJ2-7

CDR3: CASRPTGAYEQYF
DNA: TGTGCCAGCAGGCCCACGGGGGCCTACGAGCAGTACTTC
V: TRBV28
size: .
D: .
J: TRBJ2-7

CDR3: CASSQGREGPYTQYF
DNA: TGTGCCAGCAGCCAGGGGCGGGAGGGCCCTTATACGCAGTATTTT
V: TRBV6-5
size: .
D: TRBD2
J: TRBJ2-3

CDR3: CASSLQEGLAADTQYF
DNA: TGTGCCAGCAGCTTACAGGAGGGGCTAGCGGCAGATACGCAGTATTTT
V: TRBV7-8
size: .
D: TRBD2
J: TRBJ2-3

CDR3: CAWSKTQARTDTQYF
DNA: TGTGCCTGGAGCAAGACACAGGCGCGCACAGATACGCAGTATTTT
V: TRBV30
size: .
D: .
J: TRBJ2-3

CDR3: CASRGQEEKLFF
DNA: TGTGCCAGCCGTGGACAGGAAGAAAAACTGTTTTTT
V: TRBV2
size: .
D: TRBD1
J: TRBJ1-4

CDR3: CASRTRGDTQYF
DNA: TGTGCCAGCAGGACTAGGGGGGATACGCAGTATTTT
V: TRBV14
size: .
D: .
J: TRBJ2-3

CDR3: CASSLPGQKNIQYF
DNA: TGTGCCAGCAGCTTACCGGGACAGAAAAACATTCAGTACTTC
V: TRBV5-6
size: .
D: TRBD1
J: TRBJ2-4

CDR3: CASSQDNEQFF
DNA: TGTGCCAGCAGCCAGGACAATGAGCAGTTCTTC
V: TRBV14
size: .
D: .
J: TRBJ2-1

CDR3: CASKWGTLYNEQFF
DNA: TGTGCCAGCAAGTGGGGGACCCTCTACAATGAGCAGTTCTTC
V: TRBV6-1
size: .
D: .
J: TRBJ2-1

CDR3: CASSLGSLNTQYF
DNA: TGCGCCAGCAGCTTGGGGTCCCTCAATACGCAGTATTTT
V: TRBV5-1
size: .
D: .
J: TRBJ2-3

CDR3: CASTPQGNGNQPQHF
DNA: TGTGCCAGTACTCCACAGGGGAACGGCAATCAGCCCCAGCATTTT
V: TRBV19
size: few
D: TRBD1
J: TRBJ1-5

CDR3: CASSPGTGFTDTQYF
DNA: TGTGCCAGCAGTCCGGGGACAGGGTTCACAGATACGCAGTATTTT
V: TRBV6-1
size: .
D: TRBD1
J: TRBJ2-3

CDR3: CASSLRGTGDPGELFF
DNA: TGTGCCAGCAGCTTAAGGGGGACAGGTGACCCCGGGGAGCTGTTTTTT
V: TRBV7-3
size: .
D: TRBD1
J: TRBJ2-2

CDR3: CASSFRRNQPQHF
DNA: TGTGCCAGCAGCTTCCGGAGGAATCAGCCCCAGCATTTT
V: TRBV13
size: .
D: .
J: TRBJ1-5

CDR3: CASSQRPGQGLFGYTF
DNA: TGCGCCAGCAGCCAGCGCCCCGGACAGGGCCTCTTCGGCTACACCTTC
V: TRBV4-3
size: .
D: TRBD1
J: TRBJ1-2

CDR3: CASRPVGGTDTQYF
DNA: TGTGCCAGCAGGCCAGTGGGGGGCACAGATACGCAGTATTTT
V: TRBV7-9
size: .
D: .
J: TRBJ2-3

CDR3: CASSQAVLTTDTQYF
DNA: TGTGCCAGCAGCCAAGCCGTTCTCACCACAGATACGCAGTATTTT
V: TRBV4-2
size: .
D: .
J: TRBJ2-3

CDR3: CASSSTGSNYGYTF
DNA: TGTGCCAGCAGCTCGACAGGGAGTAACTATGGCTACACCTTC
V: TRBV7-3
size: .
D: TRBD1
J: TRBJ1-2

CDR3: CASSPQGATDTQYF
DNA: TGTGCCAGCAGCCCACAGGGGGCGACAGATACGCAGTATTTT
V: TRBV7-3
size: .
D: TRBD1
J: TRBJ2-3

CDR3: CAWSRDSNSPLHF
DNA: TGTGCCTGGAGTCGGGACAGCAATTCACCCCTCCACTTT
V: TRBV30
size: once
D: TRBD1
J: TRBJ1-6

CDR3: CASSPLQTLNTEAFF
DNA: TGTGCCAGCTCACCACTCCAGACCTTGAACACTGAAGCTTTCTTT
V: TRBV18
size: .
D: .
J: TRBJ1-1

CDR3: CASSTEQGDTQYF
DNA: TGTGCCAGCAGCACCGAACAGGGGGATACGCAGTATTTT
V: TRBV9
size: .
D: TRBD1
J: TRBJ2-3

CDR3: CASSSVDLNTEAFF
DNA: TGTGCCAGCAGCTCGGTAGACTTGAACACTGAAGCTTTCTTT
V: TRBV7-9
size: few
D: .
J: TRBJ1-1

CDR3: CASSLTGSGNQPQHF
DNA: TGTGCCAGCAGCTTAACGGGTTCGGGCAATCAGCCCCAGCATTTT
V: TRBV7-9
size: few
D: .
J: TRBJ1-5

CDR3: CASSLEVGEQYF
DNA: TGTGCCAGCAGCTTAGAGGTGGGCGAGCAGTACTTC
V: TRBV7-9
size: .
D: .
J: TRBJ2-7

CDR3: CASSLGGANYGYTF
DNA: TGTGCCAGCAGTTTAGGAGGAGCTAACTATGGCTACACCTTC
V: TRBV28
size: .
D: .
J: TRBJ1-2

CDR3: CASRDRGQEGSPLHF
DNA: TGTGCCAGCAGGGACAGGGGGCAAGAAGGTTCACCCCTCCACTTT
V: TRBV6-1
size: once
D: TRBD1
J: TRBJ1-6

CDR3: CASSFMGQVGGYTF
DNA: TGTGCCAGCAGTTTTATGGGACAGGTTGGCGGCTACACCTTC
V: TRBV28
size: .
D: TRBD1
J: TRBJ1-2

CDR3: CASSLNSYNEQFF
DNA: TGTGCCAGCAGCTTAAATTCCTACAATGAGCAGTTCTTC
V: TRBV5-6
size: .
D: .
J: TRBJ2-1

CDR3: CASSPLGGRVSQETQYF
DNA: TGTGCCAGCAGCCCCCTGGGCGGGAGGGTTTCCCAAGAGACCCAGTACTTC
V: TRBV7-2
size: .
D: TRBD2
J: TRBJ2-5

CDR3: CASSLVGIKDQPQHF
DNA: TGCGCCAGCAGCTTGGTAGGGATTAAGGATCAGCCCCAGCATTTT
V: TRBV5-1
size: few
D: .
J: TRBJ1-5

CDR3: CASSQGAPYYEQYF
DNA: TGTGCCAGTAGTCAGGGGGCCCCCTACTACGAGCAGTACTTC
V: TRBV19
size: .
D: TRBD1
J: TRBJ2-7

CDR3: CATSRPGLASQETQYF
DNA: TGTGCCACCAGCAGACCGGGACTAGCTAGCCAAGAGACCCAGTACTTC
V: TRBV15
size: .
D: TRBD2
J: TRBJ2-5

CDR3: CASSQDQGQGSEKLFF
DNA: TGTGCCAGCAGCCAAGATCAGGGACAAGGGAGTGAAAAACTGTTTTTT
V: TRBV4-2
size: .
D: .
J: TRBJ1-4

CDR3: CASSKGSGSRSYEQYF
DNA: TGTGCCAGCAGCAAGGGGAGCGGGAGCCGCTCCTACGAGCAGTACTTC
V: TRBV21-1
size: .
D: .
J: TRBJ2-7

CDR3: CASSPGGGGENQPQHF
DNA: TGTGCCAGCAGTCCCGGAGGGGGTGGGGAGAATCAGCCCCAGCATTTT
V: TRBV28
size: once
D: .
J: TRBJ1-5

CDR3: CASSPLGQGLPGSTEAFF
DNA: TGTGCCAGCAGTCCGCTGGGACAGGGCCTCCCGGGGAGCACTGAAGCTTTCTTT
V: TRBV28
size: .
D: TRBD1
J: TRBJ1-1

CDR3: CASSLNGNNEQFF
DNA: TGTGCCAGCAGCTTGAACGGGAACAATGAGCAGTTCTTC
V: TRBV5-6
size: .
D: .
J: TRBJ2-1

CDR3: CASSPSRPPYEQYF
DNA: TGTGCCAGCAGCCCATCCCGCCCTCCCTACGAGCAGTACTTC
V: TRBV4-2
size: .
D: .
J: TRBJ2-7

CDR3: CASSVGNSGTTDTQYF
DNA: TGTGCCAGCAGCGTAGGGAATAGCGGGACCACAGATACGCAGTATTTT
V: TRBV9
size: .
D: TRBD2
J: TRBJ2-3

CDR3: CASSLGTGRDEQFF
DNA: TGTGCCAGCAGCTTAGGGACCGGTCGTGATGAGCAGTTCTTC
V: TRBV11-3
size: .
D: .
J: TRBJ2-1

CDR3: CASSKLSNTEAFF
DNA: TGTGCCAGTAGTAAATTATCGAACACTGAAGCTTTCTTT
V: TRBV19
size: .
D: .
J: TRBJ1-1

CDR3: CSARSKDTQYF
DNA: TGCAGTGCTCGCTCGAAAGATACGCAGTATTTT
V: TRBV20-1
size: .
D: .
J: TRBJ2-3

CDR3: CASSPSSGSTDTQYF
DNA: TGTGCCAGCAGCCCGTCTAGCGGGAGTACGGATACGCAGTATTTT
V: TRBV5-4
size: once
D: TRBD2
J: TRBJ2-3

CDR3: CAWTRRGAPGGGYTF
DNA: TGTGCCTGGACCCGGCGGGGGGCGCCGGGGGGTGGCTACACCTTC
V: TRBV30
size: once
D: .
J: TRBJ1-2

CDR3: CASSFSNSPLHF
DNA: TGTGCCAGCAGTTTCAGTAATTCACCCCTCCACTTT
V: TRBV28
size: .
D: .
J: TRBJ1-6

CDR3: CASSVGTSLHNEQFF
DNA: TGTGCCAGCAGTGTTGGGACTAGTTTACACAATGAGCAGTTCTTC
V: TRBV28
size: .
D: TRBD2
J: TRBJ2-1

CDR3: CASSFVDGNYGYTF
DNA: TGCGCCAGCAGCTTCGTGGACGGTAACTATGGCTACACCTTC
V: TRBV5-1
size: .
D: .
J: TRBJ1-2

CDR3: CASSGGGYNEQFF
DNA: TGTGCCAGCAGTGGGGGGGGCTACAATGAGCAGTTCTTC
V: TRBV27
size: .
D: TRBD2
J: TRBJ2-1

CDR3: CASSPTGTGNSYEQYF
DNA: TGTGCCAGCTCACCCACTGGGACAGGGAACTCCTACGAGCAGTACTTC
V: TRBV18
size: .
D: TRBD1
J: TRBJ2-7

CDR3: CASHKASSYEQYF
DNA: TGTGCCTCCCATAAGGCCAGCTCCTACGAGCAGTACTTC
V: TRBV30
size: .
D: .
J: TRBJ2-7

CDR3: CASSPVGQNYEQYF
DNA: TGTGCCAGCTCTCCCGTAGGACAAAACTACGAGCAGTACTTC
V: TRBV25-1
size: .
D: .
J: TRBJ2-7

CDR3: CASSLLAGIVTGELFF
DNA: TGCGCCAGCAGTCTCCTAGCGGGAATTGTCACCGGGGAGCTGTTTTTT
V: TRBV5-1
size: .
D: TRBD2
J: TRBJ2-2

CDR3: CASSLQLLSGANVLTF
DNA: TGTGCCAGCAGTTTACAACTGCTCTCTGGGGCCAACGTCCTGACTTTC
V: TRBV27
size: .
D: .
J: TRBJ2-6